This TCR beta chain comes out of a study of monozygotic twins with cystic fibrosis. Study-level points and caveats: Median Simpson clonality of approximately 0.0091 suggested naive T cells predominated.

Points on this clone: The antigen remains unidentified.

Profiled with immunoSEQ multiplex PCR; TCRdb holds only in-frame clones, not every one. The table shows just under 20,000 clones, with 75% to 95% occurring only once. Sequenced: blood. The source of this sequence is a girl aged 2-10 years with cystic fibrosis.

CDR3 amino acids: CASSDRDRGYEQYF. In nucleotides, the CDR3 is TGCGCCAGCAGCGACCGGGACAGGGGCTACGAGCAGTACTTC. V is TRBV4-1 and J is TRBJ2-7, with 10 bases identical to TRBD1. Trimming removed 5 bases from V and 3 bases from J; junction bases left unmatched: 4. This CDR3 is built from 14 residues. In germline, CDR1 is MGHRA, CDR2 YSYEKL.